This T cell receptor beta chain was documented in a study of beta chain features in type 1 diabetes. Study-level findings and limits: Still unanswered here is whether HLA type influences TCRB rearrangement. Compared to healthy donors, patients appeared to have naive, central memory and Treg TCRB repertoires that were more alike.

The study reverse transcribed the entire isolated RNA, so it sequenced expressed TCRB transcripts. Produced via immunoSEQ multiplex PCR; TCRdb's table is partial and in-frame only. The sample shows around 450,000 clones, approximately 10% of them seen only once. The CDR3 sequence is 13 residues long. Between the trimmed V and J ends, which lost 1 base and 9 bases, there was a span of 10 bases. Germline V CDR1 and CDR2: SGHVS, FQNEAQ. A sort by CD45RO/CCR7/CD25/CD127/CD95/CD27 yielded CD4+ naive, central memory, regulatory and stem cell-like memory cells. Sorted cells reached over 95% purity in every population. This clone was seen only a few times. The target antigen is unknown.

The clonotype comes from a young woman in good health. The sequenced sample consisted of naive CD4+ T cells from blood. This chain links TRBV7-8 with TRBJ2-1; D possibly corresponds to TRBD2 (5 bases). The CDR3 spells CASSLGLAAEQFF. The DNA for the CDR3 is TGTGCCAGCAGCTTAGGCCTAGCTGCTGAGCAGTTCTTC.